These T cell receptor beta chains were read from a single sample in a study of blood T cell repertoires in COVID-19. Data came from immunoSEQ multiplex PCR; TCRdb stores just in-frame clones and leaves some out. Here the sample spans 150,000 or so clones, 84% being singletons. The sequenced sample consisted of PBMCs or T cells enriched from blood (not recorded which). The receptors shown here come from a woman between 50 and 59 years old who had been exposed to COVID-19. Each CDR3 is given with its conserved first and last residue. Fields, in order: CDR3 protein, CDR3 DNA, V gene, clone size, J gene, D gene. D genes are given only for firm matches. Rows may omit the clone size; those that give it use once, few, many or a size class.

cdr3_aa: CASSFSGTSPSGELFF
cdr3_nt: TGCGCCAGCAGCTTTTCCGGGACTAGCCCCTCTGGGGAGCTGTTTTTT
v_call: TRBV5-1
clone_size: once
j_call: TRBJ2-2
d_call: TRBD2

cdr3_aa: CASSPRRETQYF
cdr3_nt: TGTGCCAGCAGCCCGCGTCGGGAGACCCAGTACTTC
v_call: TRBV6-2/TRBV6-3
clone_size: NA
j_call: TRBJ2-5
d_call: NA

cdr3_aa: CASGDRERQETQYF
cdr3_nt: TGTGCCAGCGGCGACAGGGAGAGACAAGAGACCCAGTACTTC
v_call: TRBV6-5
clone_size: once
j_call: TRBJ2-5
d_call: TRBD1

cdr3_aa: CASRGRLAGGEQYF
cdr3_nt: TGTGCCAGCAGGGGAAGACTAGCGGGGGGAGAGCAGTACTTC
v_call: TRBV2
clone_size: NA
j_call: TRBJ2-7
d_call: TRBD2

cdr3_aa: CSAPLRGTQYF
cdr3_nt: TGCAGTGCACCGCTGAGGGGGACGCAGTATTTT
v_call: TRBV20-1
clone_size: NA
j_call: TRBJ2-3
d_call: NA

cdr3_aa: CASSFRTGLTEAFF
cdr3_nt: TGTGCCAGCAGCTTTAGGACAGGGCTGACTGAAGCTTTCTTT
v_call: TRBV7-2
clone_size: NA
j_call: TRBJ1-1
d_call: TRBD1

cdr3_aa: CASSLREWGGATDTEAFF
cdr3_nt: TGTGCCAGCAGCCTCCGCGAGTGGGGGGGGGCGACGGACACTGAAGCTTTCTTT
v_call: TRBV3-1/TRBV3-2
clone_size: NA
j_call: TRBJ1-1
d_call: NA

cdr3_aa: CASSFSGGYGSYEQYF
cdr3_nt: TGTGCCAGCAGTTTCTCAGGGGGATACGGGTCGTACGAGCAGTACTTC
v_call: TRBV27
clone_size: NA
j_call: TRBJ2-7
d_call: TRBD1

cdr3_aa: CASSFSGEKLFF
cdr3_nt: TGTGCCAGCAGTTTTTCGGGTGAAAAACTGTTTTTT
v_call: TRBV12-3/TRBV12-4
clone_size: NA
j_call: TRBJ1-4
d_call: NA

cdr3_aa: CASSLPLRLSLANYGYTF
cdr3_nt: TGTGCCAGTAGCCTCCCCTTACGACTTTCCTTAGCTAACTATGGCTACACCTTC
v_call: TRBV19
clone_size: NA
j_call: TRBJ1-2
d_call: NA

cdr3_aa: CASSVKGGGGYTF
cdr3_nt: TGTGCCAGCAGCGTTAAAGGGGGCGGCGGCTACACCTTC
v_call: TRBV2
clone_size: once
j_call: TRBJ1-2
d_call: TRBD1

cdr3_aa: CASSPVRRGPNTGELFF
cdr3_nt: TGTGCCAGCAGCCCTGTTCGGCGGGGACCGAACACCGGGGAGCTGTTTTTT
v_call: TRBV7-7
clone_size: NA
j_call: TRBJ2-2
d_call: NA

cdr3_aa: CASSQVDRAETQYF
cdr3_nt: TGTGCCAGCAGCCAAGTAGACAGGGCGGAGACCCAGTACTTC
v_call: TRBV3-1/TRBV3-2
clone_size: NA
j_call: TRBJ2-5
d_call: TRBD1

cdr3_aa: CASSLLGQGYNSPLHF
cdr3_nt: TGTGCCAGCAGTCTCCTAGGACAGGGCTATAATTCACCCCTCCACTTT
v_call: TRBV28
clone_size: few
j_call: TRBJ1-6
d_call: TRBD1

cdr3_aa: CASSTTVSPQHF
cdr3_nt: TGTGCCAGTAGTACGACAGTGTCACCCCAGCATTTT
v_call: TRBV19
clone_size: NA
j_call: TRBJ1-5
d_call: NA

cdr3_aa: CASSLEAGGLTGELFF
cdr3_nt: TGTGCCAGCTCCCTCGAAGCGGGAGGGCTCACCGGGGAGCTGTTTTTT
v_call: TRBV18
clone_size: NA
j_call: TRBJ2-2
d_call: TRBD2

cdr3_aa: CASSLEGLPYEQYF
cdr3_nt: TGTGCCAGCAGCTTAGAGGGACTCCCCTACGAGCAGTACTTC
v_call: TRBV7-9
clone_size: few
j_call: TRBJ2-7
d_call: NA

cdr3_aa: CASSSAGTGSYEQYF
cdr3_nt: TGCGCCAGCAGCTCCGCCGGGACAGGCTCCTACGAGCAGTACTTC
v_call: TRBV5-1
clone_size: NA
j_call: TRBJ2-7
d_call: TRBD1

cdr3_aa: CASSPPGDRAEVFF
cdr3_nt: TGTGCCAGCAGTCCTCCGGGGGACAGGGCAGAGGTGTTTTTT
v_call: TRBV2
clone_size: NA
j_call: TRBJ1-4
d_call: TRBD1

cdr3_aa: CASKTDTQETQYF
cdr3_nt: TGTGCCAGCAAGACAGATACTCAAGAGACCCAGTACTTC
v_call: TRBV18
clone_size: few
j_call: TRBJ2-5
d_call: NA

cdr3_aa: CASSNTGTYEQYF
cdr3_nt: TGTGCCAGCAGCAACACCGGGACCTACGAGCAGTACTTC
v_call: TRBV12-3/TRBV12-4
clone_size: once
j_call: TRBJ2-7
d_call: NA

cdr3_aa: CASSLRTGDNEKLFF
cdr3_nt: TGTGCCAGCAGCCTCAGGACAGGGGATAATGAAAAACTGTTTTTT
v_call: TRBV3-1/TRBV3-2
clone_size: NA
j_call: TRBJ1-4
d_call: TRBD1

cdr3_aa: CASSSQRGTGEQFF
cdr3_nt: TGTGCCAGCAGCTCCCAGCGGGGGACTGGTGAGCAGTTCTTC
v_call: TRBV5-4
clone_size: few
j_call: TRBJ2-1
d_call: TRBD2

cdr3_aa: CASSVEGIGSYSNTGELFF
cdr3_nt: TGTGCCAGCAGCGTAGAGGGGATCGGATCCTACTCCAACACCGGGGAGCTGTTTTTT
v_call: TRBV9
clone_size: once
j_call: TRBJ2-2
d_call: NA

cdr3_aa: CASSLGTSGGAGRFF
cdr3_nt: TGTGCCAGCAGCTTAGGTACTAGCGGGGGGGCAGGGCGGTTCTTC
v_call: TRBV7-2
clone_size: NA
j_call: TRBJ2-1
d_call: TRBD2

cdr3_aa: CASSLPRGDSNQPQHF
cdr3_nt: TGTGCCAGTAGCCTCCCGCGGGGGGATAGCAATCAGCCCCAGCATTTT
v_call: TRBV19
clone_size: NA
j_call: TRBJ1-5
d_call: NA

cdr3_aa: CASSVAPSGGYEQYF
cdr3_nt: TGTGCCAGCAGCGTAGCTCCTTCGGGGGGCTACGAGCAGTACTTC
v_call: TRBV9
clone_size: NA
j_call: TRBJ2-7
d_call: TRBD2

cdr3_aa: CASSPQVRPSGANVLTF
cdr3_nt: TGCGCCAGCAGCCCCCAGGTTAGACCTTCTGGGGCCAACGTCCTGACTTTC
v_call: TRBV5-1
clone_size: few
j_call: TRBJ2-6
d_call: NA

cdr3_aa: CASGAGNYGYTF
cdr3_nt: TGCGCCAGCGGAGCCGGGAACTATGGCTACACCTTC
v_call: TRBV5-1
clone_size: NA
j_call: TRBJ1-2
d_call: NA

cdr3_aa: CASSPTRRPNTGELFF
cdr3_nt: TGTGCCAGCAGCCCCACTCGGAGACCGAACACCGGGGAGCTGTTTTTT
v_call: TRBV11-2
clone_size: NA
j_call: TRBJ2-2
d_call: NA

cdr3_aa: CASSDSPGLLYGYTF
cdr3_nt: TGTGCCAGCAGTGACTCTCCAGGGTTGCTCTATGGCTACACCTTC
v_call: TRBV6-4
clone_size: NA
j_call: TRBJ1-2
d_call: NA

cdr3_aa: CASSMTGPNSGNTIYF
cdr3_nt: TGTGCCAGTAGTATGACAGGTCCCAACTCTGGAAACACCATATATTTT
v_call: TRBV19
clone_size: NA
j_call: TRBJ1-3
d_call: NA

cdr3_aa: CASSPSGGSGDEQYF
cdr3_nt: TGTGCCAGCAGCCCATCGGGGGGAAGCGGTGACGAGCAGTACTTC
v_call: TRBV9
clone_size: NA
j_call: TRBJ2-7
d_call: TRBD2

cdr3_aa: CASSELAGVQETQYF
cdr3_nt: TGTGCCAGCAGTGAACTAGCGGGGGTACAAGAGACCCAGTACTTC
v_call: TRBV6-1
clone_size: once
j_call: TRBJ2-5
d_call: TRBD2

cdr3_aa: CASGPPERWSYEQYF
cdr3_nt: TGTGCTAGTGGCCCCCCCGAGAGATGGTCCTACGAGCAGTACTTC
v_call: TRBV12-5
clone_size: few
j_call: TRBJ2-7
d_call: NA

cdr3_aa: CASSQETWGSDTQYF
cdr3_nt: TGTGCCAGCAGCCAAGAAACCTGGGGCTCAGATACGCAGTATTTT
v_call: TRBV4-2
clone_size: NA
j_call: TRBJ2-3
d_call: NA

cdr3_aa: CASSFSRENTGELFF
cdr3_nt: TGCGCCAGCAGCTTTTCCCGGGAGAACACCGGGGAGCTGTTTTTT
v_call: TRBV5-1
clone_size: NA
j_call: TRBJ2-2
d_call: NA

cdr3_aa: CASRTRSLNTEAFF
cdr3_nt: TGTGCCTCCCGAACGCGGTCGCTGAACACTGAAGCTTTCTTT
v_call: TRBV2
clone_size: NA
j_call: TRBJ1-1
d_call: NA

cdr3_aa: CASRGTGYSEKLFF
cdr3_nt: TGTGCCAGCCGGGGGACAGGGTATAGTGAAAAACTGTTTTTT
v_call: TRBV3-1/TRBV3-2
clone_size: once
j_call: TRBJ1-4
d_call: TRBD1

cdr3_aa: CASSSGPAGPNEQFF
cdr3_nt: TGTGCCAGCAGCTCCGGCCCCGCGGGCCCAAATGAGCAGTTCTTC
v_call: TRBV11-3
clone_size: NA
j_call: TRBJ2-1
d_call: NA

cdr3_aa: CASSLLEGSEQYF
cdr3_nt: TGTGCCAGCAGCTTACTAGAGGGCAGCGAGCAGTACTTC
v_call: TRBV7-8
clone_size: NA
j_call: TRBJ2-7
d_call: NA

cdr3_aa: CASSPPDRNEQFF
cdr3_nt: TGTGCCAGCAGCCCGCCGGACAGAAATGAGCAGTTCTTC
v_call: TRBV7-9
clone_size: few
j_call: TRBJ2-1
d_call: NA

cdr3_aa: CASSSGTLQQYF
cdr3_nt: TGTGCCAGCAGTTCCGGGACACTCCAGCAGTACTTC
v_call: TRBV6-2/TRBV6-3
clone_size: NA
j_call: TRBJ2-7
d_call: NA

cdr3_aa: CSVPGGGNEKLFF
cdr3_nt: TGCAGCGTTCCGGGAGGGGGTAATGAAAAACTGTTTTTT
v_call: TRBV29-1
clone_size: NA
j_call: TRBJ1-4
d_call: NA

cdr3_aa: CASSLTGEQYF
cdr3_nt: TGTGCCAGCAGCTTGACAGGCGAACAGTACTTC
v_call: TRBV7-9
clone_size: many
j_call: TRBJ2-7
d_call: NA

cdr3_aa: CASSMSDSYNEQFF
cdr3_nt: TGTGCCAGTAGTATGAGCGACAGCTACAATGAGCAGTTCTTC
v_call: TRBV19
clone_size: NA
j_call: TRBJ2-1
d_call: NA

cdr3_aa: CASSQAYEQYF
cdr3_nt: TGTGCCAGCAGTCAGGCCTACGAGCAGTACTTC
v_call: TRBV6-2/TRBV6-3
clone_size: NA
j_call: TRBJ2-7
d_call: NA

cdr3_aa: CASSDQDLYGYTF
cdr3_nt: TGTGCCAGCAGTGACCAGGATCTCTATGGCTACACCTTC
v_call: TRBV27
clone_size: NA
j_call: TRBJ1-2
d_call: NA

cdr3_aa: CASTPPQGPEETQYF
cdr3_nt: TGTGCCAGCACCCCCCCACAGGGTCCTGAGGAGACCCAGTACTTC
v_call: TRBV7-9
clone_size: NA
j_call: TRBJ2-5
d_call: NA

cdr3_aa: CASSRAEGAATEQYF
cdr3_nt: TGCGCCAGCAGCCGGGCCGAGGGGGCAGCAACCGAGCAGTACTTC
v_call: TRBV5-1
clone_size: NA
j_call: TRBJ2-7
d_call: TRBD1

cdr3_aa: CASSYDRIYEQYF
cdr3_nt: TGTGCCAGCAGTTATGACAGGATCTACGAGCAGTACTTC
v_call: TRBV6-2/TRBV6-3
clone_size: NA
j_call: TRBJ2-7
d_call: NA

cdr3_aa: CASSRGRRANYGYTF
cdr3_nt: TGTGCCAGCAGCAGGGGGAGGAGGGCCAACTATGGCTACACCTTC
v_call: TRBV21-1
clone_size: NA
j_call: TRBJ1-2
d_call: NA

cdr3_aa: CATSRGLAGSNEQFF
cdr3_nt: TGTGCCACCAGCAGGGGACTAGCGGGATCCAATGAGCAGTTCTTC
v_call: TRBV15
clone_size: NA
j_call: TRBJ2-1
d_call: TRBD2

cdr3_aa: CASSFDRAQPQHF
cdr3_nt: TGTGCCAGCAGTTTCGACAGGGCTCAGCCCCAGCATTTT
v_call: TRBV27
clone_size: NA
j_call: TRBJ1-5
d_call: TRBD1

cdr3_aa: CASSQRTSGNRETQYF
cdr3_nt: TGTGCCAGCTCACAACGGACTAGCGGGAATAGAGAGACCCAGTACTTC
v_call: TRBV18
clone_size: NA
j_call: TRBJ2-5
d_call: TRBD2